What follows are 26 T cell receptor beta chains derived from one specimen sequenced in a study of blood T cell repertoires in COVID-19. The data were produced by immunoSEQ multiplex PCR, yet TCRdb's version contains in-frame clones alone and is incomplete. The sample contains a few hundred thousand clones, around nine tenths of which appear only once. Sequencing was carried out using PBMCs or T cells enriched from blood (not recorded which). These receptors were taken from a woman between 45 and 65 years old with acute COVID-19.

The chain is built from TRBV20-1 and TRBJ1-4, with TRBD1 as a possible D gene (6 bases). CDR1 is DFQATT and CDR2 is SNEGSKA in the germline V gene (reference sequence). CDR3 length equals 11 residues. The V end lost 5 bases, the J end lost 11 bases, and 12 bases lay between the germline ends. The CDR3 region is CSAGGGGKLFF. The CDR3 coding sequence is TGCAGTGCTGGGGGAGGGGGGAAACTGTTTTTT.

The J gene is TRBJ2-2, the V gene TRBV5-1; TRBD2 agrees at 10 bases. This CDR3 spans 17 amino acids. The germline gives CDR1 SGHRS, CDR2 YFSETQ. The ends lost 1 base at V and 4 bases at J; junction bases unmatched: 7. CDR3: CASSLSPSGSVTGELFF. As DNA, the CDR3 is TGCGCCAGCAGCTTGAGCCCTAGCGGGAGTGTCACCGGGGAGCTGTTTTTT.

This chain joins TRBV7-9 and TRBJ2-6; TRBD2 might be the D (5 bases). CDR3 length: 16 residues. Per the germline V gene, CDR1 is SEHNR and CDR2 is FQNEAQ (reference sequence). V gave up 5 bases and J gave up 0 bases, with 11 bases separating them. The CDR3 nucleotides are TGTGCCAGCAGCACTAGACGGGGCTCTGGGGCCAACGTCCTGACTTTC. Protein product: CASSTRRGSGANVLTF. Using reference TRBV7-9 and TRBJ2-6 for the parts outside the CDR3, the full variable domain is DTGVSQNPRHKITKRGQNVTFRCDPISEHNRLYWYRQTLGQGPEFLTYFQNEAQLEKSRLLSDRFSAERPKGSFSTLEIQRTEQGDSAMYLCASSTRRGSGANVLTFGAGSRLTVL.

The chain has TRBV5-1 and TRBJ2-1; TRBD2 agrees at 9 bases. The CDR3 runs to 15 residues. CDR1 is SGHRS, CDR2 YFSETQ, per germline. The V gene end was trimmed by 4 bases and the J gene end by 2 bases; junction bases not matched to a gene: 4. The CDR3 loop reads CASSRTSETYNEQFF. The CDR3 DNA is TGCGCCAGCAGCAGGACTAGCGAGACCTACAATGAGCAGTTCTTC.

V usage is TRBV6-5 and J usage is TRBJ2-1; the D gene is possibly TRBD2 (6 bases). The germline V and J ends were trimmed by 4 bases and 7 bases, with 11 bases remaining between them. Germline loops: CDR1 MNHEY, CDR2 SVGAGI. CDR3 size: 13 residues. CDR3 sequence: CASSLGLSNEQFF. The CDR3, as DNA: TGTGCCAGCAGTTTGGGACTCTCGAATGAGCAGTTCTTC.

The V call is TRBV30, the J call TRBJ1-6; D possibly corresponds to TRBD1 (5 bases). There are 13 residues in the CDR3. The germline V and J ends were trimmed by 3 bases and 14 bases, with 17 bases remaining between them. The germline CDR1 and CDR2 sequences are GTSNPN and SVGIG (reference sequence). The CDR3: CAWRRHGGGALHF. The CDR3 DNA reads TGTGCCTGGAGGCGACACGGGGGAGGTGCCCTCCACTTT.

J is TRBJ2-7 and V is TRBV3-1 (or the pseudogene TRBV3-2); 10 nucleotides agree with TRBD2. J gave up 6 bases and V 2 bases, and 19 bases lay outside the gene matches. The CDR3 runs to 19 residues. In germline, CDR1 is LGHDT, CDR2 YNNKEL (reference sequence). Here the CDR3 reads CASSQNPLVGLAGVVEQYF. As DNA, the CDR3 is TGTGCCAGCAGCCAAAATCCTCTCGTGGGGCTAGCGGGAGTCGTCGAGCAGTACTTC.

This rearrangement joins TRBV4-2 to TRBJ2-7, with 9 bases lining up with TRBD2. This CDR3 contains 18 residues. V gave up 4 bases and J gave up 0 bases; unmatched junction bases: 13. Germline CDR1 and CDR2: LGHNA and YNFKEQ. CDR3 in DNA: TGTGCCAGCAGCCCCCATACCTCTAGCGGGGACTACTCCTACGAGCAGTACTTC. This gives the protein CASSPHTSSGDYSYEQYF.

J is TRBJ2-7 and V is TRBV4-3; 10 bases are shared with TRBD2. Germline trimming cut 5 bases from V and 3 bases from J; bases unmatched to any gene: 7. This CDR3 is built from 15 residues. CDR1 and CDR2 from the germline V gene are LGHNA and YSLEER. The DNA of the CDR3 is TGCGCCAGCAGCGAAGCTAGCGGGAGCGACTACGAGCAGTACTTC. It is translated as CASSEASGSDYEQYF.

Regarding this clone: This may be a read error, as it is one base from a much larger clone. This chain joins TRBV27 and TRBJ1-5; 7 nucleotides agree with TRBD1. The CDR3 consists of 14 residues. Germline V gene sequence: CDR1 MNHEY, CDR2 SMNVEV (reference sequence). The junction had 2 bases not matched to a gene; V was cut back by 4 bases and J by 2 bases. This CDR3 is CASSSGTGNQPQHF. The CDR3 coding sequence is TGTGCCAGCAGTTCCGGGACAGGCAATCAGCCCCAGCATTTT.

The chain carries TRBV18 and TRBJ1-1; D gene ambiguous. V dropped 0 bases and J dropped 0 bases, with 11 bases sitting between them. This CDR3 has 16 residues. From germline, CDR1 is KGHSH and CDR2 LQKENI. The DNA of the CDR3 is TGTGCCAGCTCACCACCGGGGAGTATCATGAACACTGAAGCTTTCTTT. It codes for CASSPPGSIMNTEAFF.

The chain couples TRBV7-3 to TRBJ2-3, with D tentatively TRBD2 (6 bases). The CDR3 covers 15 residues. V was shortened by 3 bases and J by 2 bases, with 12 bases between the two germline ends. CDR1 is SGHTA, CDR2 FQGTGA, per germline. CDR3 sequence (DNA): TGTGCCAGCAGCTTGCGGCTAGCGAACACAGATACGCAGTATTTT. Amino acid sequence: CASSLRLANTDTQYF. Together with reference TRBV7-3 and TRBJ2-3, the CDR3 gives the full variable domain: GAGVSQTPSNKVTEKGKYVELRCDPISGHTALYWYRQSLGQGPEFLIYFQGTGAADDSGLPNDRFFAVRPEGSVSTLKIQRTERGDSAVYLCASSLRLANTDTQYFGPGTRLTVL.

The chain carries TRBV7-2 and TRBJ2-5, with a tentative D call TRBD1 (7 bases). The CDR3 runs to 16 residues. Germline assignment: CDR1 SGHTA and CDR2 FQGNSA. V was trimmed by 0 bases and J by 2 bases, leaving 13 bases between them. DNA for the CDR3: TGTGCCAGCAGCTTAGCGTGGCAGGGGGGTCAAGAGACCCAGTACTTC. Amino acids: CASSLAWQGGQETQYF.

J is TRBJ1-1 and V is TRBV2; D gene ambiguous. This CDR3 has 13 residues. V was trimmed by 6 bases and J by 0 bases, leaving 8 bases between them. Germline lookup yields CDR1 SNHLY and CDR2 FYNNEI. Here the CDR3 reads CASRADVNTEAFF. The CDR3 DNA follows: TGTGCCAGCAGAGCGGACGTGAACACTGAAGCTTTCTTT. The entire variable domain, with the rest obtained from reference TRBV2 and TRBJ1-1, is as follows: EPEVTQTPSHQVTQMGQEVILRCVPISNHLYFYWYRQILGQKVEFLVSFYNNEISEKSEIFDDQFSVERPDGSNFTLKIRSTKLEDSAMYFCASRADVNTEAFFGQGTRLTVV.

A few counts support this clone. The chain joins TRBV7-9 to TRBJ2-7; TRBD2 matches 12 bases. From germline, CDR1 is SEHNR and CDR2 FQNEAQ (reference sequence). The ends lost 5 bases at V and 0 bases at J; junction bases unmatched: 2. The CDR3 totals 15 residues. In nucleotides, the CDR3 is TGTGCCAGCAGCACGACTAGCGGGAGCTCCTACGAGCAGTACTTC. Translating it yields CASSTTSGSSYEQYF.

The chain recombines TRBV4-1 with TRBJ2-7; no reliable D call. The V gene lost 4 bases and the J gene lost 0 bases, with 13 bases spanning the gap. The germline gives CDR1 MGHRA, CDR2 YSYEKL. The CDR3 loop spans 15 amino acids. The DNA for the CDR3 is TGCGCCAGCAGCCCCCTCCTGAGGTCCTCCTACGAGCAGTACTTC. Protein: CASSPLLRSSYEQYF.

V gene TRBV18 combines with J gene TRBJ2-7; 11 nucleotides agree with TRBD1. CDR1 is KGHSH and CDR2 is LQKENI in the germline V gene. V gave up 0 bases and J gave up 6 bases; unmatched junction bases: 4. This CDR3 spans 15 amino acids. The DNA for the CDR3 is TGTGCCAGCTCACCACCGTGGACAGGGGGCGCCGAGCAGTACTTC. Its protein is CASSPPWTGGAEQYF.

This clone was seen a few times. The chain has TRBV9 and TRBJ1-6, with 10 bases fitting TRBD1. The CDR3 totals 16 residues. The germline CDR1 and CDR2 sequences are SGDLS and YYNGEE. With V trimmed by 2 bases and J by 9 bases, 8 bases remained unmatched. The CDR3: CASSVGTGEFSSPLHF. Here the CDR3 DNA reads TGTGCCAGCAGCGTGGGGACAGGGGAATTTAGTTCACCCCTCCACTTT.

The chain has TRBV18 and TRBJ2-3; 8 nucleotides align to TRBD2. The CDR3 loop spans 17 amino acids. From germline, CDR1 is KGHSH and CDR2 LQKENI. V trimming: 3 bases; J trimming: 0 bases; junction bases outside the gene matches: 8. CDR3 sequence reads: CASSPLSLAGSTDTQYF. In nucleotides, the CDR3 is TGTGCCAGCTCACCCCTCTCGCTAGCGGGCAGCACAGATACGCAGTATTTT.

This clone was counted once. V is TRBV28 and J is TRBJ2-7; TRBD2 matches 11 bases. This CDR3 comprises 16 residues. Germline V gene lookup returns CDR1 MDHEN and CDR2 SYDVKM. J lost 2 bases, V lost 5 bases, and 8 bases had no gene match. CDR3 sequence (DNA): TGTGCCAGCAGTAAAACTAGCGGGAGTGCTACCTACGAGCAGTACTTC. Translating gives CASSKTSGSATYEQYF.

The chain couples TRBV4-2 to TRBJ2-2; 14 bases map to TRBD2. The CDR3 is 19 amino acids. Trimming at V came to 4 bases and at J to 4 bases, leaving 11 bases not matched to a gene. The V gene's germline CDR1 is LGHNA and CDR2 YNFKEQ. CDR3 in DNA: TGTGCCAGCAGCCGACCTTTGGGACTAGCGGGAGAAGGCACCGGGGAGCTGTTTTTT. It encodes CASSRPLGLAGEGTGELFF.

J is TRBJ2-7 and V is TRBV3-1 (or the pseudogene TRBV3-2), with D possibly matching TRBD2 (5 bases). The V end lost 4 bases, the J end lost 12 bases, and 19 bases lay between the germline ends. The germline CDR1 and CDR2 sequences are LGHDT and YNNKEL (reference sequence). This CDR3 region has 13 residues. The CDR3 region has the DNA TGTGCCAGCAGCCTTCGAGGGTCAGGACGGGCGTACTTC. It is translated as CASSLRGSGRAYF.

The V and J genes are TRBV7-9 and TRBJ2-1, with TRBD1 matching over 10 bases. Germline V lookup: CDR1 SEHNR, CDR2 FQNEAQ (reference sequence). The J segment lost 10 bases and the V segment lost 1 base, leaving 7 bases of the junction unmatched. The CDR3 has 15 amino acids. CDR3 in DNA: TGTGCCAGCAGCTTAGAAGGGACAGGGGTTCGCGAGCAGTTCTTC. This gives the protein CASSLEGTGVREQFF.

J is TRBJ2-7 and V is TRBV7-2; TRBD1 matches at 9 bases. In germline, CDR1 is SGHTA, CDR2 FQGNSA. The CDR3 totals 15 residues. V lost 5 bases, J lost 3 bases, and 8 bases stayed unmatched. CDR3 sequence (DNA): TGTGCCAGCAGCCCCCGGCCGGGACAGGGCTACGAGCAGTACTTC. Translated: CASSPRPGQGYEQYF.

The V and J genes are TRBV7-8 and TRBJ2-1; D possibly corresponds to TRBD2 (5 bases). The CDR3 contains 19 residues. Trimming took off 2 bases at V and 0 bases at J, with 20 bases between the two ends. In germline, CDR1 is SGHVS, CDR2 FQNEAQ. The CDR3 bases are TGTGCCAGCAGCTTAACCCGGCTGACCGAGGGTCCCTCCTACAATGAGCAGTTCTTC. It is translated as CASSLTRLTEGPSYNEQFF.

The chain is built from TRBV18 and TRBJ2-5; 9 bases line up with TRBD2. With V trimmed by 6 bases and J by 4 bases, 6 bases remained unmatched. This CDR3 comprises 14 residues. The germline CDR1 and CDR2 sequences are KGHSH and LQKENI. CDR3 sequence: CASSRSGRRETQYF. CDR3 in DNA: TGTGCCAGCTCTCGTAGCGGGAGAAGAGAGACCCAGTACTTC.